This T cell receptor (beta chain) was sequenced in a study of shared clonotypes between healthy human individuals. Study context: Each donor had three CD4 naive, three CD4 memory, two CD8 naive and one CD8 memory plate.

The study ran the assay at deep level. Once extracted for a subset, genomic DNA was divided evenly among several immunoSEQ plates. Only in-frame clones appear in the TCRdb table, and some are missing; sequencing was by immunoSEQ multiplex PCR. The sample includes about 2 million clones, 85% to 95% of them seen just once. V lost 3 bases and J 14 bases, leaving 16 bases between the germline ends. Germline loops: CDR1 SEHNR, CDR2 FQNEAQ (reference sequence). This CDR3 comprises 12 residues. This chain joins TRBV7-9 and TRBJ2-5; no clear D gene. The TCR sequence derives from a man between 18 and 29 years old in good health. Input material: naive CD4+ T cells sorted from blood. The subset is: CD45RA+ positively selected. The CDR3 is CASSFLGGIGYF. The CDR3 DNA follows: TGTGCCAGCAGCTTTCTGGGTGGGATAGGTTACTTC.